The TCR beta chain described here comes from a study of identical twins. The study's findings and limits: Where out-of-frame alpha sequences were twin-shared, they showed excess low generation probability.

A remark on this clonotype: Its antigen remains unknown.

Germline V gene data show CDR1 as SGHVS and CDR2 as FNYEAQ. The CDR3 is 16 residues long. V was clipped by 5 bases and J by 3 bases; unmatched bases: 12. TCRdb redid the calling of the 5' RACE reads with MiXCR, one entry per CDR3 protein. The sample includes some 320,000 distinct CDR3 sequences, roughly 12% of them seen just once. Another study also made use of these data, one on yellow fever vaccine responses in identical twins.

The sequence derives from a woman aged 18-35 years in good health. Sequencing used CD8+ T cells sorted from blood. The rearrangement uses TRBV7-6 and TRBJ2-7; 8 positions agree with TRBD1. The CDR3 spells CASSPRGTGGVYEQYF. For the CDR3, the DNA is TGTGCCAGCAGCCCCAGGGGGACAGGTGGGGTCTACGAGCAGTACTTC.